This T cell receptor beta chain originates from a study of shared clonotypes between healthy human individuals. The data were produced by immunoSEQ multiplex PCR, yet TCRdb's version contains in-frame clones alone and is incomplete. The table has around 330,000 clones, roughly 70% seen once. The origin of this receptor is a man in his thirties or forties in good health. The sequenced sample was memory CD4+ T cells sorted from blood. The subset denotes: CD45RA-negative fraction.

CDR3 sequence (DNA): TGTGCCAGCATGGGGGAAGGGGGTGAAAAACTGTTTTTT. Translating gives CASMGEGGEKLFF. The V call is TRBV6-5, the J call TRBJ1-4; weak D call: TRBD1 (6 bases). The length of the CDR3 is 13 residues. In germline, CDR1 is MNHEY, CDR2 SVGAGI. The V end lost 7 bases, the J end lost 7 bases, and 13 bases lay between the germline ends.